The rows below give T cell receptor beta chains drawn from one sample of a study of response to subunit inactivated influenza vaccine. TCRdb re-called the RT-PCR reads with MiXCR, one entry per CDR3 protein. The sample holds about 700,000 distinct CDR3 sequences; roughly 13% are singletons and the top ten take approximately 6.5%. The material sequenced was PBMCs from blood, taken around two weeks before vaccination. The receptors stem from a man in his fifties or sixties who received an inactivated influenza vaccine. Each CDR3 is given without its conserved first and last residue. A D gene is named only where the DNA matches it firmly.

v_gene,j_gene,d_gene,CDR3aa
TRBV20-1,TRBJ2-3,TRBD2,SANTAGAGDTQY
TRBV7-9,TRBJ2-1,TRBD1,ASSPMTGAKLDNEQF
TRBV2,TRBJ1-3,-,ASTQGPASSGNTIY
TRBV7-6,TRBJ2-5,-,ASSSALQETQY
TRBV7-2,TRBJ2-6,TRBD2,ASSPGLAGPGANVLT
TRBV27,TRBJ2-4,-,ASSPATGAKNIQY
TRBV24-1,TRBJ2-1,-,ATSDSGVSSYNEQF
TRBV6-5,TRBJ2-7,-,ASSYSPQAYEQY
TRBV12-3/TRBV12-4,TRBJ2-1,-,ASRTGWAGTGEQF
TRBV11-1,TRBJ2-1,-,ATHQGGPHNEQF
TRBV10-3,TRBJ2-5,-,AISESGGLWQETQY
TRBV15,TRBJ1-1,-,ATSKRGQQAF
TRBV5-6,TRBJ2-7,-,ASSGGVNEQY
TRBV12-3/TRBV12-4,TRBJ2-1,TRBD1,ASRGQGASGSYNEQF
TRBV28,TRBJ2-5,TRBD2,ASSLASGGEETQY
TRBV6-5,TRBJ2-1,TRBD2,ASSYTSGGLSQQF
TRBV27,TRBJ2-1,TRBD2,ASSLSASGSYNEQF
TRBV4-3,TRBJ2-5,TRBD2,ASSQDRLAGQETQY
TRBV20-1,TRBJ2-5,TRBD1,SARDETGGSVSETQY
TRBV12-3/TRBV12-4,TRBJ2-5,-,ASSSTGGIYETQY
TRBV27,TRBJ2-1,TRBD1,ASTSAGQVWNEQF
TRBV24-1,TRBJ1-5,-,ATSAGFQPQH
TRBV12-3/TRBV12-4,TRBJ2-1,TRBD2,ASSRRLAVHNEQF
TRBV27,TRBJ1-2,TRBD1,ASSGTGASYGYT
TRBV6-1,TRBJ2-7,-,ASSPSGNTRRSEQY
TRBV10-3,TRBJ1-2,-,AISDPGATYGYT
TRBV6-5,TRBJ2-5,TRBD2,ASSYSNRGVAGEETQY
TRBV9,TRBJ2-3,-,ASSGQPTSTDTQY
TRBV6-1,TRBJ2-3,-,ASRPPLEGGTQY
TRBV29-1,TRBJ2-7,-,SVGGYSAYEQY
TRBV29-1,TRBJ2-1,TRBD1,SAQGQGRIDGASSYNEQF
TRBV10-2,TRBJ1-5,-,ASSETVNQPQH
TRBV7-9,TRBJ1-6,-,ASSLSGAYNSPLH
TRBV10-3,TRBJ2-1,-,AISESGVPWF
TRBV3-1,TRBJ2-1,-,ASSQVGNEQF
TRBV12-3/TRBV12-4,TRBJ1-2,-,ACSQWGEGYT
TRBV20-1,TRBJ2-5,TRBD2,SASTETSGSGSQY
TRBV7-2,TRBJ1-2,-,ASSFLDGGRGYT
TRBV7-2,TRBJ2-7,-,ASSHPWSSSYEQY
TRBV29-1,TRBJ2-3,TRBD2,SVDSAGGPVRGTDTQY
TRBV4-1,TRBJ2-2,-,ASSLYRGNTGELF
TRBV12-3/TRBV12-4,TRBJ1-1,TRBD1,ASRPHRDRGLFWTEAF
TRBV6-6,TRBJ2-1,-,ASSYGRVYEQF
TRBV4-3,TRBJ2-1,TRBD2,ASSQEAGFSSYNEQF
TRBV7-9,TRBJ2-7,-,ASSLAPGPRTYEQY
TRBV7-2,TRBJ1-6,-,ASRRDSYNSPLH
TRBV6-1,TRBJ2-7,-,ASSPSSGRGYEQY
TRBV2,TRBJ2-2,-,ASSGPDTGELF
TRBV20-1,TRBJ2-3,-,SARDTYRADTQY
TRBV11-3,TRBJ2-2,TRBD1,ASSHGQVNTGELF
TRBV2,TRBJ2-1,-,ASSRAPFNEQF
TRBV4-3,TRBJ1-1,-,ASSQDDALNTEAF